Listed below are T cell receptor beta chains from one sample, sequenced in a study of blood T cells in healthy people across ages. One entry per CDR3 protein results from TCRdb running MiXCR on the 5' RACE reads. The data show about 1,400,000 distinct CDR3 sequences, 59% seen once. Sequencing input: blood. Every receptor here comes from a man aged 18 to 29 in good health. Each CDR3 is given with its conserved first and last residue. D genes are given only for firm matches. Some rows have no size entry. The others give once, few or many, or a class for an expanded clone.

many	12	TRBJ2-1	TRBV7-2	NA	TGTGCCAGCAGCTTACCCTACAATGAGCAGTTCTTC	CASSLPYNEQFF
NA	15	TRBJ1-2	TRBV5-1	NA	TGCGCCAGCAGCTTGGGTCTGACAGAAAACTATGGCTACACCTTC	CASSLGLTENYGYTF
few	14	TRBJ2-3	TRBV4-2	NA	TGTGCCAGCAGTCTAGGGGGAATACAAGATACGCAGTATTTT	CASSLGGIQDTQYF
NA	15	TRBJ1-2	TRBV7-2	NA	TGTGCCAGCAGCCCGTCAGGATCGGGGGAATATGGCTACACCTTC	CASSPSGSGEYGYTF
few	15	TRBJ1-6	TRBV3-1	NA	TGTGCCAGCAGCCAAGTTGGGGATATGGATTCACCCCTCCACTTT	CASSQVGDMDSPLHF
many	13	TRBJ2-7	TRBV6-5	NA	TGTGCCAGCAGTTATCGGGGACCCTACGAGCAGTACTTC	CASSYRGPYEQYF
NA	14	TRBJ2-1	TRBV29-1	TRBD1	TGCAGCGTTGGTATCGGACAGGGATACGATGAGCAGTTCTTC	CSVGIGQGYDEQFF
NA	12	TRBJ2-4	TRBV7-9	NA	TGTGCCAGCAGCCTCCCTCAAAACATTCAGTACTTC	CASSLPQNIQYF
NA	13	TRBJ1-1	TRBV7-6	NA	TGTGCCAGCAGCTTACACGGAGCCACTGAAGCTTTCTTT	CASSLHGATEAFF
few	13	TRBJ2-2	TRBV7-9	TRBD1	TGTGCCAGCAGCCCAGGGGGCTTCGGGGAGCTGTTTTTT	CASSPGGFGELFF
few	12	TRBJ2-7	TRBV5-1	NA	TGCGCCAGCAGCTTAACTCTCGCCGAGCAGTACTTC	CASSLTLAEQYF
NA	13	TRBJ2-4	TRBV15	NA	TGTGCCACCAGCAGAGCAGGGCGGAACATTCAGTACTTC	CATSRAGRNIQYF
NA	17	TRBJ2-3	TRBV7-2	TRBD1	TGTGCCAGCAGCTGGGTCTCCGGGACAGGGAACACAGATACGCAGTATTTT	CASSWVSGTGNTDTQYF
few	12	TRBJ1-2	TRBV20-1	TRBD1	TGCAGTGCTTCAACAGGGGGGAATGGCTACACCTTC	CSASTGGNGYTF
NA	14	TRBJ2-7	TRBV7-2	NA	TGTGCCAGCAGCCGCGTTATAGTCACCTACGAGCAGTACTTC	CASSRVIVTYEQYF
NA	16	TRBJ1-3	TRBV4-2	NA	TGTGCCAGCAGCCAAGGAGGTACGGTTCCTGGAAACACCATATATTTT	CASSQGGTVPGNTIYF
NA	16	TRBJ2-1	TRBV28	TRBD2	TGTGCCAGCAGCTTCGGACTAGCGGGTTCGGGCGATGAGCAGTTCTTC	CASSFGLAGSGDEQFF
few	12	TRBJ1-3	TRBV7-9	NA	TGTGCCAGCAGCTTCATCGGAAACACCATATATTTT	CASSFIGNTIYF
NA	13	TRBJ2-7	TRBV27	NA	TGTGCCAGCAGTTTAGCTTCGTGGAACGAGCAGTACTTC	CASSLASWNEQYF
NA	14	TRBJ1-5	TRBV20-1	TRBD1	TGCAGTGCACTGACAGGGGTGGGTGATCAGCCCCAGCATTTT	CSALTGVGDQPQHF
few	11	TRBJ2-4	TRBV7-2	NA	TGTGCCAGCAGCGGGAAAAACATTCAGTACTTC	CASSGKNIQYF
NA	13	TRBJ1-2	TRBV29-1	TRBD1	TGCAGCGCACTAGCCGGGACAGGGGACGGCTACACCTTC	CSALAGTGDGYTF
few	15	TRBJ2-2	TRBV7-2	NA	TGTGCCAGCAGCTTAGCGGGGGCGCGACCCGGGGAGCTGTTTTTT	CASSLAGARPGELFF
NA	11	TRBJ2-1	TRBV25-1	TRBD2	TGTGCCAGCAGCGACGGGCGGGGGGGGTTCTTC	CASSDGRGGFF
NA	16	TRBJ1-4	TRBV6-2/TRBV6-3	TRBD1	TGTGCCAGCAGCTCAGATCGACAGGGAACTAATGAAAAACTGTTTTTT	CASSSDRQGTNEKLFF
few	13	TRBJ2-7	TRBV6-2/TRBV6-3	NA	TGTGCCAGCAGTTTGGGACTTCTGGGCGAGCAGTACTTC	CASSLGLLGEQYF
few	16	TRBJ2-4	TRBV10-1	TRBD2	TGCGCCAGCAACAGATCCCCTGCTAGCGGGAGAGGCGTTCAGTACTTC	CASNRSPASGRGVQYF
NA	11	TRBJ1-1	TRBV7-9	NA	TGCGCCAGCACCCCGTTCACTGAAGCTTTCTTT	CASTPFTEAFF
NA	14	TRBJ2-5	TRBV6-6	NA	TGTGCCAGCAGTTACCAACATGTCCAAGAGACCCAGTACTTC	CASSYQHVQETQYF
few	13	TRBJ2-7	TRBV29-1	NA	TGCAGCGTTGTGGCAGGCAGCTCCTACGAGCAGTACTTC	CSVVAGSSYEQYF
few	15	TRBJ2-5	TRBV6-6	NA	TGTGCCAGCAGTTACACGATACCACAGCAAGAGACCCAGTACTTC	CASSYTIPQQETQYF
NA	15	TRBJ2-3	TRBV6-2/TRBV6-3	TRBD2	TGCGCCGCACAGCGGGGGCCGGGGATCACAGATACGCAGTATTTT	CAAQRGPGITDTQYF
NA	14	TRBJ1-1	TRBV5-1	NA	TGCGCCAGCAGCGCAGAGGGGGTCCACACTGAAGCTTTCTTT	CASSAEGVHTEAFF
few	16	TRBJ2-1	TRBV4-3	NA	TGCGCCAGCAGCCATCCCAAAGGGGGCTCCTACAATGAGCAGTTCTTC	CASSHPKGGSYNEQFF
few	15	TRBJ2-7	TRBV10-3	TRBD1	TGTGCCATCAGATTGGACAGGGGTGACTCCTACGAGCAGTACTTC	CAIRLDRGDSYEQYF
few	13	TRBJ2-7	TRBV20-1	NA	TGCAGTGCTAGAGCCCGCATGACCTACGAGCAGTACTTC	CSARARMTYEQYF
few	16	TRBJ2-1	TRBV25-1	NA	TGTGCTAGCAGTGAAGGCCAGGGTACTAGGTACAATGAGCAGTTCTTC	CASSEGQGTRYNEQFF
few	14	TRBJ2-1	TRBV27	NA	TGTGCCAGCAGTTTTGGGGGGCCAAGGAATGAGCAGTTCTTC	CASSFGGPRNEQFF
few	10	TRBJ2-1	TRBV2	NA	TGTGCCAGCAAATTGAATGAGCAGTTCTTC	CASKLNEQFF
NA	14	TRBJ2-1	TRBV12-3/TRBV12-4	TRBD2	TGTGCCAGCAGTAATAGCGGGCCCTACAATGAGCAGTTCTTC	CASSNSGPYNEQFF
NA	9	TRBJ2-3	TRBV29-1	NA	TGCAGCGCTGACGATACGCAGTATTTT	CSADDTQYF
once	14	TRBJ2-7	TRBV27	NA	TGTGCCAGCAAACGAGGGGTTCCTTCCCACGAGCAGTACTTC	CASKRGVPSHEQYF
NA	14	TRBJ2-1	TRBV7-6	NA	TGTGCCAGCAGCTTAGCCGTGGCGGGGAATGAGCAGTTCTTC	CASSLAVAGNEQFF
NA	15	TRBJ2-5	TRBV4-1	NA	TGCGCCAGCAGCCACATGGGGCAGGGCGGGGAGACCCAGTACTTC	CASSHMGQGGETQYF
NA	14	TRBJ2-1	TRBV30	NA	TGTGCCTGGAGTGCACTGACGGGATTCAATGAGCAGTTCTTC	CAWSALTGFNEQFF
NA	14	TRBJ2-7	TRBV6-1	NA	TGTGCCAGCAGTGAATCTCCTGTTCTCTACGAGCAGTACTTC	CASSESPVLYEQYF
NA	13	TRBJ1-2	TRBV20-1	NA	TGCAGTGCCCGCGACGGGGTCAGCTATGGCTACACCTTC	CSARDGVSYGYTF
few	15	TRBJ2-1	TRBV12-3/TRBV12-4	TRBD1	TGTGCCAGCAGTTCCCCGGGACAGGGGTTCTATGAGCAGTTCTTC	CASSSPGQGFYEQFF
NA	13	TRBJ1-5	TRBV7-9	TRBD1	TGTGCCAGCACCCGGGACAGATATCAGCCCCAGCATTTT	CASTRDRYQPQHF
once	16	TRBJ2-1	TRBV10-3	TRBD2	TGTGCCATCAGTGATGGCGGGAGGGCAGGCTACAATGAGCAGTTCTTC	CAISDGGRAGYNEQFF
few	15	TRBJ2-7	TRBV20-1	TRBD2	TGCAGTGCTAGAGATGGGCGGACTAGTATCTACGAGCAGTACTTC	CSARDGRTSIYEQYF
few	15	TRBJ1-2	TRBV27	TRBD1	TGTGCCAGCAGACCAGACTCGGGGACAGGGTATGGCTACACCTTC	CASRPDSGTGYGYTF
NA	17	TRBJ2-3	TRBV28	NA	TGTGCCAGCATTGGCTGGGGCAGGGACCGAGGGGCAGATACGCAGTATTTT	CASIGWGRDRGADTQYF
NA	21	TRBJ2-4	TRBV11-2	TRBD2	TGTGCCAGCAGCCCCAGCAGGGGAGCGGGAGGGAAATCTTTAGCCAAAAACATTCAGTACTTC	CASSPSRGAGGKSLAKNIQYF
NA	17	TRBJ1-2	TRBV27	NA	TGTGCCAGCAGTCCCCACCGCGCGGGGCGCCTGGCCTATGGCTACACCTTC	CASSPHRAGRLAYGYTF
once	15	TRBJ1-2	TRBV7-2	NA	TGTGCCAGCAGCCCAGGGGCAACGATCAGGGGTGGCTACACCTTC	CASSPGATIRGGYTF
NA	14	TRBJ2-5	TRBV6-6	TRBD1	TGTGCCAGCAGTCATCCGGGACAGTCTCAGGCCCAGTACTTC	CASSHPGQSQAQYF
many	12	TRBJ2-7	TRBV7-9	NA	TGTGCCAGCAGCTCAAAGACAGGAGAGCAGTACTTC	CASSSKTGEQYF
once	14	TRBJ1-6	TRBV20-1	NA	TGCAGTGCTAGAGAAGGGGGGATGGTTTCACCCCTCCACTTT	CSAREGGMVSPLHF